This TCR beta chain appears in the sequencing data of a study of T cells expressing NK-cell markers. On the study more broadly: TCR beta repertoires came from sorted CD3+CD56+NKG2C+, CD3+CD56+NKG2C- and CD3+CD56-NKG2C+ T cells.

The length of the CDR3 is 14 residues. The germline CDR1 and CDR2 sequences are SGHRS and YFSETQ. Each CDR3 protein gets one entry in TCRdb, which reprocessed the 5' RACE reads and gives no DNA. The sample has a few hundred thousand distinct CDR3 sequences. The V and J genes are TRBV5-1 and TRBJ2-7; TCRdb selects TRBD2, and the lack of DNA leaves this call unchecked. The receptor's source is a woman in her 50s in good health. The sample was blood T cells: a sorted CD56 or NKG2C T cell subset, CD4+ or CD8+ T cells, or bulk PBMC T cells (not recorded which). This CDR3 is CASSLVSGSYEQYF.